These 9 T cell receptor beta chains share one sample of origin, sequenced in a study of T-cell reconstitution after alpha-beta-depleted transplantation in children. Points from the study as a whole: One year post-transplant, T-cell counts and diversity were largely derived from T cells produced anew.

Unique molecular identifiers featured in how the TCRbeta library was prepared. TCRdb reprocessed the PCR reads with MiXCR, giving one entry per CDR3 protein. The sample lists about 290,000 distinct CDR3 sequences, almost 8% occurring once. For these TCRs, the target antigens are not known. The sample consisted of peripheral blood, taken 360 days after TCRalphabeta/CD19-depleted stem cell transplant. These receptors all come from a female patient aged 2-10 years who had a stem cell transplant for Fanconi anemia, so the T cells may come from the graft donor.

Of note for this clonotype: This may stem from a read error, because a much larger clone lies one nucleotide away. The chain is built from TRBV12-3 or TRBV12-4 and TRBJ1-1, with D possibly being TRBD1 (6 bases). Trimming stripped 7 bases from V and 6 bases from J, with 18 bases between. The length of the CDR3 is 14 residues. Here the CDR3 DNA reads TGTGCCAGCATGGGGGGGGGCGTAATCCCTGAAGCTTTCTTT. It codes for CASMGGGVIPEAFF.

In regard to this clonotype: The junction differs from germline at one of its ends, possibly a read error. The chain has TRBV7-2 and TRBJ2-5; D is perhaps TRBD2 (7 bases). The CDR3 totals 14 residues. In germline, CDR1 is SGHTA, CDR2 FQGNSA. The CDR3 coding sequence is TGTGCCGGCTCACAGGGACTACCCGCAGAGGCCCAGTACTTC. It encodes CAGSQGLPAEAQYF. Full variable domain (outside the CDR3, taken from reference TRBV7-2 and TRBJ2-5): GAGVSQSPSNKVTEKGKDVELRCDPISGHTALYWYRQSLGQGLEFLIYFQGNSAPDKSGLPSDRFSAERTGGSVSTLTIQRTQQEDSAVYLCAGSQGLPAEAQYFGPGTRLLVL.

In its sample, this clonotype was seen many times. This chain links TRBV20-1 with TRBJ2-1; the match to TRBD2 covers 13 bases. Germline CDR1 is DFQATT and CDR2 is SNEGSKA (reference sequence). This CDR3 is built from 14 residues. The trim removed 3 bases at V and 6 bases at J, leaving 2 bases unmatched. The CDR3 DNA is TGCAGTGCTAGCACTAGCGGGGGGGTCAATGAGCAGTTCTTC. Protein sequence: CSASTSGGVNEQFF.

This clonotype came up many times. The chain has TRBV6-1 and TRBJ2-5, with D possibly matching TRBD2 (6 bases). Germline assignment: CDR1 MNHNS and CDR2 SASEGT. CDR3 size: 15 residues. V lost 3 bases to trimming and J lost 1 base, with 12 bases between them. CDR3 in DNA: TGTGCCAGCAGTGAGTCGGGGGATATCCAAGAGACCCAGTACTTC. Its protein product is CASSESGDIQETQYF.

This clonotype was seen ten or more times. This chain joins TRBV5-6 and TRBJ1-2; D unclear. Germline CDR1 SGHDT, CDR2 YYEEEE. The V gene lost 1 base and the J gene lost 3 bases, with 10 bases spanning the gap. This CDR3 contains 14 residues. CDR3 loop: CASSLLMEDYGYTF. In DNA, the CDR3 is TGTGCCAGCAGCTTGTTGATGGAAGACTATGGCTACACCTTC.

This clonotype was detected ten times or more. This chain links TRBV27 with TRBJ1-5, with D perhaps matching TRBD1 (5 bases). Trimming shortened V by 1 base and J by 5 bases, and 21 bases separated the two germline ends. This CDR3 is built from 18 residues. CDR1 and CDR2 from the germline V gene are MNHEY and SMNVEV (reference sequence). The CDR3 sequence is CASSLFSFGTGGDQPQHF. In nucleotides, the CDR3 is TGTGCCAGCAGTTTATTCTCTTTTGGGACGGGTGGGGATCAGCCCCAGCATTTT.

This clonotype has a handful of counts. This chain connects TRBV7-2 to TRBJ2-5, with D uncertain. Germline values: CDR1 SGHTA, CDR2 FQGNSA. V was pared by 2 bases and J by 7 bases, with 11 bases between. The CDR3 has 13 residues. The CDR3 region is CASSLPDARTQYF. CDR3 bases: TGTGCCAGCAGCTTACCGGACGCCAGGACCCAGTACTTC.

This clonotype showed up many times. The chain uses TRBV12-3 or TRBV12-4 and TRBJ1-5, with D unclear. The CDR3 contains 13 residues. With 5 bases removed from V and 6 bases from J, the gap between germline ends came to 11 bases. This CDR3 is CASSPTSGQPQHF. CDR3 bases: TGTGCCAGCAGTCCCACTTCAGGTCAGCCCCAGCATTTT.

This chain uses TRBV7-9 with TRBJ1-6; 9 bases agree with TRBD1. J gave up 5 bases and V 8 bases, and 4 bases lay outside the gene matches. CDR1 and CDR2 (germline): SEHNR, FQNEAQ (reference sequence). CDR3 length: 14 amino acids. The CDR3 DNA reads TGTGCCAGCGGGGACAGGGAGAATAATTCACCCCTCCACTTT. This translates into CASGDRENNSPLHF.